This record looks at one T cell receptor (beta chain) sequence and its context. Only in-frame clones appear in the TCRdb table, and some are missing; sequencing was by immunoSEQ multiplex PCR. The table lists 55,000 to 70,000 clones, less than 90% of them singletons, with roughly 8.3% in the top ten. These data originate in a study of blood T cell repertoires in COVID-19. Sequencing was performed on peripheral blood. This receptor was obtained from a woman in her 70s with active COVID-19.

The CDR3: CASSQYFTNYGYTF. CDR3 nucleotides: TGTGCCAGCAGCCAGTACTTTACGAACTATGGCTACACCTTC. The J gene is TRBJ1-2, the V gene TRBV4-2, with no clear D. V lost 3 bases and J 2 bases, leaving 10 bases between the germline ends. CDR1 is LGHNA and CDR2 is YNFKEQ in the germline V gene. The CDR3 sequence is 14 residues long.